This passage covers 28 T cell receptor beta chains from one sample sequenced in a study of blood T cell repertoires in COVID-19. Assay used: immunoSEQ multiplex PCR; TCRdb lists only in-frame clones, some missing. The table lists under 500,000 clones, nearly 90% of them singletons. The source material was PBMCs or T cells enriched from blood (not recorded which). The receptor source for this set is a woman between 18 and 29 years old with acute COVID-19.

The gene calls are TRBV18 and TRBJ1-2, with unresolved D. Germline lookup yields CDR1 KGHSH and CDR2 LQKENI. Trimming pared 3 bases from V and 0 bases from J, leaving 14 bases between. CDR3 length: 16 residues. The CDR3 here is CASSPPAGKTNYGYTF. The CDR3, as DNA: TGTGCCAGCTCACCCCCGGCCGGGAAGACTAACTATGGCTACACCTTC.

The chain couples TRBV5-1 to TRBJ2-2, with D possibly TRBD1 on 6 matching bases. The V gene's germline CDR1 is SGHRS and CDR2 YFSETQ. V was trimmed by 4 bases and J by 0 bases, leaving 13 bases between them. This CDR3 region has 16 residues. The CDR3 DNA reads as TGCGCCAGCAGCCGGGTAACAGGGACGAACACCGGGGAGCTGTTTTTT. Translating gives CASSRVTGTNTGELFF.

The chain's CDR3 is CATSRDYSPNQPQHF. Written as DNA, the CDR3 is TGTGCCACCAGCAGAGATTACAGTCCAAATCAGCCCCAGCATTTT. The chain uses TRBV15 and TRBJ1-5; no reliable D call. The CDR3 is 15 residues long. Germline loops: CDR1 LNHNV, CDR2 YYDKDF (reference sequence). With 0 bases removed from V and 4 bases from J, the gap between germline ends came to 10 bases.

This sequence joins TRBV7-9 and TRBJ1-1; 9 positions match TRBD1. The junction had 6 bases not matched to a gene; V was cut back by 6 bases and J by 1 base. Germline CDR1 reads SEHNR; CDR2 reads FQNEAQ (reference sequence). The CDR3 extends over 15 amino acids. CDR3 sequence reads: CASRQWGQGNTEAFF. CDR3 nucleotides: TGTGCCAGCAGACAATGGGGACAGGGGAACACTGAAGCTTTCTTT.

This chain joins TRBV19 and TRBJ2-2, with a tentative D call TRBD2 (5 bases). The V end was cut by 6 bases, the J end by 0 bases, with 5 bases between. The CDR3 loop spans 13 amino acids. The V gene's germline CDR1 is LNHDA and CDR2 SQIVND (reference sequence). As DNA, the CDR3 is TGTGCCAGTAGACTAGCGAACACCGGGGAGCTGTTTTTT. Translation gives CASRLANTGELFF. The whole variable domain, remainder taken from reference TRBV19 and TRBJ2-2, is DGGITQSPKYLFRKEGQNVTLSCEQNLNHDAMYWYRQDPGQGLRLIYYSQIVNDFQKGDIAEGYSVSREKKESFPLTVTSAQKNPTAFYLCASRLANTGELFFGEGSRLTVL.

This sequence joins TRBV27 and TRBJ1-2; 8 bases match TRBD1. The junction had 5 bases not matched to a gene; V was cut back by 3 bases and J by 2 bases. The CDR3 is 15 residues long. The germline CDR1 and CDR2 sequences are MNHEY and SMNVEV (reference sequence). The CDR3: CASSLGGQGNYGYTF. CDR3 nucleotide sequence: TGTGCCAGCAGTTTGGGAGGACAGGGCAACTATGGCTACACCTTC.

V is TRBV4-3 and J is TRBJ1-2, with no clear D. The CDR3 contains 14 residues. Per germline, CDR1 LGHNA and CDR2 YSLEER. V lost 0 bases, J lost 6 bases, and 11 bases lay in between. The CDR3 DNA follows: TGCGCCAGCAGCCAAGACGGATTCCAGGATGGCTACACCTTC. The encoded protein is CASSQDGFQDGYTF.

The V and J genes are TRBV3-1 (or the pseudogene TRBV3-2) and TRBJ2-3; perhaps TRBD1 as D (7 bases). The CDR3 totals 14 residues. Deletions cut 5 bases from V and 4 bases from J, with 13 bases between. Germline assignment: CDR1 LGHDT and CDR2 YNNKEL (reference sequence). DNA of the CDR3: TGTGCCAGCAGCGACAGGGAGGTGGCAGATACGCAGTATTTT. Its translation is CASSDREVADTQYF.

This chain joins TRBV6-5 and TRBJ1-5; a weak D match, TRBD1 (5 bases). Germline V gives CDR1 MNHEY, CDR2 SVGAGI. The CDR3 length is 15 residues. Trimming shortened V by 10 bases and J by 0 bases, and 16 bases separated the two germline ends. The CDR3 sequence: CATQGGLYSNQPQHF. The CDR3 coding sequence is TGTGCCACCCAGGGAGGGCTGTATAGCAATCAGCCCCAGCATTTT.

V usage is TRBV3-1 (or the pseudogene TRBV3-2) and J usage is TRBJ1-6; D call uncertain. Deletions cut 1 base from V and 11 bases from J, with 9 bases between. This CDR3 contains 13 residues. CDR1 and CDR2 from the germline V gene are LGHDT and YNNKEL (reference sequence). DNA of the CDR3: TGTGCCAGCAGCCAAGGGTCCGGGACACCCCTCCACTTT. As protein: CASSQGSGTPLHF.

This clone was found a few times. The CDR3 bases are TGTGCCAGCAGCTTCGGTGGGACAGCCGAGACCCAGTACTTC. Its translation: CASSFGGTAETQYF. V usage is TRBV5-4 and J usage is TRBJ2-5; 7 nucleotides match TRBD1. J was trimmed by 5 bases and V by 2 bases; bases with no gene match: 6. Germline CDR1 and CDR2: SGHNT and YYREEE (reference sequence). The CDR3 length is 14 residues.

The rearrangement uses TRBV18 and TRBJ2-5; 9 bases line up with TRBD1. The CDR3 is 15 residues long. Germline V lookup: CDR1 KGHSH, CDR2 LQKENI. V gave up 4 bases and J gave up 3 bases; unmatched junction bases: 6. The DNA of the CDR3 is TGTGCCAGCTCACAAAACCGGGACAGGGAAGAGACCCAGTACTTC. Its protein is CASSQNRDREETQYF.

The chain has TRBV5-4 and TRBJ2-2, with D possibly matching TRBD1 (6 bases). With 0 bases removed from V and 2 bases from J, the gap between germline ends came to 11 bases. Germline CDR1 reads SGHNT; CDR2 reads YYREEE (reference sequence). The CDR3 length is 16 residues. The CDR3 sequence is CASSLDGGTNTGELFF. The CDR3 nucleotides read TGTGCCAGCAGCTTGGACGGTGGGACAAACACCGGGGAGCTGTTTTTT.

CDR3 amino acids: CASSQDSNSPLHF. The CDR3 DNA is TGCGCCAGCAGCCAGGACAGTAATTCACCCCTCCACTTT. The rearrangement uses TRBV4-1 and TRBJ1-6; a possible D gene is TRBD1 (6 bases). Germline V gene data show CDR1 as MGHRA and CDR2 as YSYEKL. V lost 3 bases and J lost 6, with 6 bases in between. CDR3 size: 13 residues.

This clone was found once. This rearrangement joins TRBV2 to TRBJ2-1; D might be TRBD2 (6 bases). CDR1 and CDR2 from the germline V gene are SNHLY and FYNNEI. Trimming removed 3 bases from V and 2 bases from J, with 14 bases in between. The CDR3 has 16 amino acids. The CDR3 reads CASSDHSGSTYNEQFF. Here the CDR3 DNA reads TGTGCCAGCAGTGACCACAGCGGGTCAACCTACAATGAGCAGTTCTTC.

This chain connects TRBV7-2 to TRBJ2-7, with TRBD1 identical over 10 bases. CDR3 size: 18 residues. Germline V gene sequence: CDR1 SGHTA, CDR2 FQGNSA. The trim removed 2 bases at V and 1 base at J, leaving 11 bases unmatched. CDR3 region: CASSLLREGTGVSYEQYF. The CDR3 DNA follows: TGTGCCAGCAGCTTACTAAGGGAAGGGACAGGGGTTTCCTACGAGCAGTACTTC.

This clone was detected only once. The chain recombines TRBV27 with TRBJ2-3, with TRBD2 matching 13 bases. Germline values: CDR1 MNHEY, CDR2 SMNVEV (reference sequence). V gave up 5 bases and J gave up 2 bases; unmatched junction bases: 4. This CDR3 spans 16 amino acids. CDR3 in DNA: TGTGCCAGCAGTACACTAGCGGGGGGGAACACAGATACGCAGTATTTT. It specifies CASSTLAGGNTDTQYF.

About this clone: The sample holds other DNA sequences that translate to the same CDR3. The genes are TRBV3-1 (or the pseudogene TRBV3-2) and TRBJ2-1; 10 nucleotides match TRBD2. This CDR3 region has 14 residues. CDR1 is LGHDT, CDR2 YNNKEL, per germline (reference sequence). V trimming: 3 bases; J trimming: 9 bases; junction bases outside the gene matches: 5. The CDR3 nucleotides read TGTGCCAGCAGCCAGGCTAGCGGGAGCACTGAGCAGTTCTTC. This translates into CASSQASGSTEQFF.

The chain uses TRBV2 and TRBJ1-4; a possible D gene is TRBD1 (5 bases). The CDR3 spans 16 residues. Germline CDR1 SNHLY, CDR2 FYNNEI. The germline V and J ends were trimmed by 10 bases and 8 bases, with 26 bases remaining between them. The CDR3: CAIPWLGGGQREKLFF. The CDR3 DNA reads TGTGCCATCCCGTGGCTCGGGGGTGGGCAACGCGAAAAACTGTTTTTT.

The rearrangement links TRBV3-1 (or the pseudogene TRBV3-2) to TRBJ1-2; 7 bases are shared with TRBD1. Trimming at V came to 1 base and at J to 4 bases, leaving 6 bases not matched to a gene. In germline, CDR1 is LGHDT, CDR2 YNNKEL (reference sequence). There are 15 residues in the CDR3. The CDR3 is CASSQAPRDSYGYTF. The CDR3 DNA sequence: TGTGCCAGCAGCCAAGCCCCACGGGACAGCTATGGCTACACCTTC.

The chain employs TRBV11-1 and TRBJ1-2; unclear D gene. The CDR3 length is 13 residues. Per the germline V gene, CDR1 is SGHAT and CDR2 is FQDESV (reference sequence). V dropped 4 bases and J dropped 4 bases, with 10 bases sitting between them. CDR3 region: CASSSGRSYGYTF. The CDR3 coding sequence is TGTGCCAGCAGCTCCGGGAGAAGCTATGGCTACACCTTC.

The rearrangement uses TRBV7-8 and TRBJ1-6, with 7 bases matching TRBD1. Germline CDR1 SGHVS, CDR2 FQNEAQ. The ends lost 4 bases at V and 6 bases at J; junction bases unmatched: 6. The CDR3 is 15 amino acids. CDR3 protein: CASSSGGTVNSPLHF. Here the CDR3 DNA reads TGTGCCAGCAGCTCAGGCGGGACAGTTAATTCACCCCTCCACTTT.

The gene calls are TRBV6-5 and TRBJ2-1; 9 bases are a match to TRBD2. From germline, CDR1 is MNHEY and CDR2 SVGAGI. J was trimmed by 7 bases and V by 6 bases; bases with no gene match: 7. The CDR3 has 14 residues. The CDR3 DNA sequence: TGTGCCAGCAGGGAGCGGGAGGTAGGGAATGAGCAGTTCTTC. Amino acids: CASREREVGNEQFF.

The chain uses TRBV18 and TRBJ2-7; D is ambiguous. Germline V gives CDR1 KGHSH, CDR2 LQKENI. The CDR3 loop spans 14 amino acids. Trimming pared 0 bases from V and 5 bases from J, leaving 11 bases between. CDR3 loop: CASSPPTNFDEQYF. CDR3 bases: TGTGCCAGCTCACCACCCACTAACTTCGACGAGCAGTACTTC.

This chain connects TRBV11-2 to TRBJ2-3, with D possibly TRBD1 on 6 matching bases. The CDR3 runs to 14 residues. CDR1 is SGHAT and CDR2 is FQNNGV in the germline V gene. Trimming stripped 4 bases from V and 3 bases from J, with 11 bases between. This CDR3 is CASSSRGATDTQYF. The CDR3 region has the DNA TGTGCCAGCAGCTCCAGGGGTGCAACAGATACGCAGTATTTT.

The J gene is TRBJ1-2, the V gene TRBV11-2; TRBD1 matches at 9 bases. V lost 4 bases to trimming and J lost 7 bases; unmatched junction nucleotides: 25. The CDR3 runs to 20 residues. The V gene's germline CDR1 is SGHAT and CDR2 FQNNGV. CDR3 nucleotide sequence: TGTGCCAGCAGCTCAGAACAACCAGATCGGATATCCGGGACAGGGTTTGGCTACACCTTC. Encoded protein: CASSSEQPDRISGTGFGYTF.

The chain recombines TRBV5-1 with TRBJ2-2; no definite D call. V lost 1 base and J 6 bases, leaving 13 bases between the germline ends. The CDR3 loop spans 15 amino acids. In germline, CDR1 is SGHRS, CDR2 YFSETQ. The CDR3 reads CASSLRVGSPGELFF. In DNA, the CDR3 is TGCGCCAGCAGCTTGCGGGTCGGTAGTCCCGGGGAGCTGTTTTTT.

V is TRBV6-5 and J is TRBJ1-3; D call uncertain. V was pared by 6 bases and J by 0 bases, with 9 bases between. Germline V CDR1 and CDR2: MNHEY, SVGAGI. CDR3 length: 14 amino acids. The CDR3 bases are TGTGCCAGCAGCATACGACACTCTGGAAACACCATATATTTT. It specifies CASSIRHSGNTIYF.